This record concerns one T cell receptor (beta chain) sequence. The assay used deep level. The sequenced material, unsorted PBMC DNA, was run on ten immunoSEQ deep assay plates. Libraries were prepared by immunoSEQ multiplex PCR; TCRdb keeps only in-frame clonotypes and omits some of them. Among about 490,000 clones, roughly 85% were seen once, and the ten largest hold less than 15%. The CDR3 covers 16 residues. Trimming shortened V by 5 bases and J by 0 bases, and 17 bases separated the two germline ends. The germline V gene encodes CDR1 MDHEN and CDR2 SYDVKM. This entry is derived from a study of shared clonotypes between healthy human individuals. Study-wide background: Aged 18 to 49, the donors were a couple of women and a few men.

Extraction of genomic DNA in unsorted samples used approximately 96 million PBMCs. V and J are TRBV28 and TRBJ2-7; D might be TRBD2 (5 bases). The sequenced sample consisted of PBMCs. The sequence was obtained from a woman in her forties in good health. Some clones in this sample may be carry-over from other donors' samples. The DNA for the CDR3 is TGTGCCAGCAGTAACGGCGGCGGGCAAAGCTCCTACGAGCAGTACTTC. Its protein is CASSNGGGQSSYEQYF.